This record covers a single T cell receptor beta chain. As yet, its antigen is unknown. The data were taken from a study of OX40 agonist ivuxolimab in advanced cancers. Study-wide context: Prior anti-PD-1, anti-PD-L1 or anti-CTLA-4 therapy was allowed; about 39% had some.

Study findings and constraints: Low levels of normalized T-cell clonal expansion also appeared in some nonresponders.

Clones were sequenced by immunoSEQ multiplex PCR, and TCRdb holds only the in-frame ones, with some missing. The repertoire has 50,000 to 80,000 clones, roughly 81% of them found once; the top ten carry 2.5% to 3.5%. The CDR3 runs to 13 residues. The germline CDR1 and CDR2 sequences are SQVTM and ANQGSEA. J was trimmed by 0 bases and V by 7 bases; bases with no gene match: 3. The sample consisted of CD4+ or CD8+ T cells sorted from blood, taken in a trial of the OX40 agonist ivuxolimab. The receptor was derived from an adult with an advanced solid tumor such as melanoma, head and neck, liver or kidney cancer. The V call is TRBV29-1, the J call TRBJ2-3; TRBD1 aligns across 8 bases. The CDR3 DNA reads TGCAGCGGACAGGGGTCGAGCACAGATACGCAGTATTTT. It yields the protein CSGQGSSTDTQYF.